The clone carrying this T cell receptor (beta chain) was counted once. Its specificity is not known. Germline loops: CDR1 MGHRA, CDR2 YSYEKL. Trimming stripped 4 bases from V and 0 bases from J, with 7 bases between. The CDR3 length is 14 residues. The record originates from a study of siplizumab effects on memory and regulatory T cells. About 10^5 TCR templates were assayed per sample. Generated by immunoSEQ multiplex PCR, the TCRdb table keeps only in-frame clones and is missing some. In the table there are about 100,000 clones, more than 85% of which are singletons. Broader study findings: The drug siplizumab significantly decreased the alloreactive sequences that could be traced to unstimulated CD4+ memory cells. The authors did not confirm suppressive function in proliferating Tregs from siplizumab cultures.

Sequenced material: CD4+ T cells sorted from blood. The gene calls are TRBV4-1 and TRBJ1-5; D unresolved. The clonotype originates from a human donor in good health. CDR3 region: CASSLFDSNQPQHF. In DNA form, the CDR3 reads TGCGCCAGCAGCCTGTTTGATAGCAATCAGCCCCAGCATTTT.